The sequence of this T cell receptor beta chain was determined in a study of siplizumab effects on memory and regulatory T cells. Whole-study findings and limits: A naive or memory phenotype could not be assigned to roughly 80-96% of the proliferating CD4+ or CD8+ clones. Versus approximately 27% in controls, the mappable alloreactive CD4+ clones averaged about 69% Treg-derived with siplizumab. It seemed that naive T cells were more diverse than memory cells and were major contributors to the alloresponse.

This clone came up once. Its target is unknown. TCRdb keeps only in-frame clones here, not all; method: immunoSEQ multiplex PCR. The sample yields over 100,000 clones, approximately 90% seen once. The sequencing sample was made of CD4+ T cells sorted from blood. The clonotype originates from a human donor in good health.

The CDR3, as DNA: TGCGCCAGCAGTGCCCCTGGAAGCTCCTACAATGAGCAGTTCTTC. This sequence encodes CASSAPGSSYNEQFF. V and J are TRBV10-2 and TRBJ2-1; no firm D call. The CDR3 is 15 amino acids. The V end was cut by 4 bases, the J end by 0 bases, with 10 bases between. Germline V CDR1 and CDR2: WSHSY, SAAADI.